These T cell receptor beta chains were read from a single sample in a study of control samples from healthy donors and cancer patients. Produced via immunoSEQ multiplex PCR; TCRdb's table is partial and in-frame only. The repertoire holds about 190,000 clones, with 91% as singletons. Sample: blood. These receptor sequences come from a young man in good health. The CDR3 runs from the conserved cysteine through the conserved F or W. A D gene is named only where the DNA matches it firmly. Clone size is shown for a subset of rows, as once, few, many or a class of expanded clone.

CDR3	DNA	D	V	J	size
CASSMQGYYGYTF	TGTGCCAGCTCTATGCAGGGATACTATGGCTACACCTTC	.	TRBV12-3/TRBV12-4	TRBJ1-2	.
CASSKGEGDPYTGYSNQPQHF	TGTGCCAGCAGCAAAGGGGAGGGGGATCCCTATACCGGTTATAGCAATCAGCCCCAGCATTTT	.	TRBV21-1	TRBJ1-5	.
CASSLTSLGVGNTEAFF	TGTGCCAGCAGCTTAACCTCCCTCGGGGTGGGGAACACTGAAGCTTTCTTT	.	TRBV7-3	TRBJ1-1	.
CASSFTDTQYF	TGTGCCAGCAGTTTCACAGATACGCAGTATTTT	.	TRBV12-3/TRBV12-4	TRBJ2-3	.
CASSLGRSYGYTF	TGTGCCAGCAGTTTAGGCAGAAGCTATGGCTACACCTTC	.	TRBV12-3/TRBV12-4	TRBJ1-2	.
CAGSRDPSPSTEAFF	TGTGCCGGGAGCCGGGACCCCTCACCCTCTACTGAAGCTTTCTTT	.	TRBV30	TRBJ1-1	once
CASSERGGRYTF	TGTGCCAGCAGTGAAAGAGGGGGCCGGTACACCTTC	TRBD1	TRBV6-1	TRBJ1-2	.
CASSQVDRPNYGYTF	TGCGCCAGCAGCCAAGTTGACAGGCCCAACTATGGCTACACCTTC	.	TRBV4-1	TRBJ1-2	.
CASSLARGRGVYNEQFF	TGTGCCAGCAGCTTAGCGCGAGGGCGGGGGGTCTACAATGAGCAGTTCTTC	TRBD2	TRBV7-8	TRBJ2-1	.
CASSSRGGGSSYEQYF	TGTGCCAGCAGCTCGAGGGGAGGTGGAAGCTCCTACGAGCAGTACTTC	.	TRBV7-9	TRBJ2-7	.
CASSLNYGYTF	TGTGCCAGCAGCTTAAACTATGGCTACACCTTC	.	TRBV12-3/TRBV12-4	TRBJ1-2	.
CSVEGRFYEQYF	TGCAGCGTTGAAGGCAGGTTCTACGAGCAGTACTTC	.	TRBV29-1	TRBJ2-7	.
CASSGGGGGLTPDGYTF	TGCGCCAGCAGCGGGGGCGGGGGTGGTTTGACCCCCGATGGCTACACCTTC	.	TRBV5-1	TRBJ1-2	.
CASSYRSPTNTGELFF	TGTGCCAGCAGTTACAGGTCGCCAACGAACACCGGGGAGCTGTTTTTT	.	TRBV6-5	TRBJ2-2	few
CASSFSLGNLAKNIQYF	TGTGCCAGCAGCTTTTCGCTTGGCAACTTAGCCAAAAACATTCAGTACTTC	.	TRBV5-6	TRBJ2-4	.
CASSLGVSTDTQYF	TGTGCCAGCAGCTTAGGCGTCAGCACAGATACGCAGTATTTT	.	TRBV7-9	TRBJ2-3	once
CASSPGRGSYEQYF	TGTGCCAGCAGCCCAGGCCGGGGTTCGTACGAGCAGTACTTC	.	TRBV7-8	TRBJ2-7	.
CATSGGTGELFF	TGTGCCACCAGTGGGGGAACAGGGGAGCTGTTTTTT	.	TRBV24-1	TRBJ2-2	.
CASSGQGYEQYF	TGTGCCAGCAGCGGACAGGGCTACGAGCAGTACTTC	TRBD1	TRBV12-3/TRBV12-4	TRBJ2-7	.
CASSQRVTGGRSGELFF	TGTGCCAGCAGCCAACGAGTGACAGGGGGTCGATCCGGGGAGCTGTTTTTT	TRBD1	TRBV7-8	TRBJ2-2	.
CASRGTGTDTQYF	TGTGCCAGCAGAGGGACAGGCACAGATACGCAGTATTTT	TRBD1	TRBV3-1/TRBV3-2	TRBJ2-3	.
CASSLDGSSGNTIYF	TGCGCCAGCAGCTTGGACGGGTCCTCTGGAAACACCATATATTTT	.	TRBV5-1	TRBJ1-3	.
CASSSTLQLYNEKLFF	TGTGCCAGCAGCTCGACTCTACAGTTATATAATGAAAAACTGTTTTTT	.	TRBV5-6	TRBJ1-4	.
CASSERGQGFGGNTIYF	TGTGCCAGCAGTGAAAGGGGACAGGGATTTGGTGGAAACACCATATATTTT	TRBD1	TRBV2	TRBJ1-3	few
CASSPRNANTGELFF	TGTGCCAGCAGCCCTAGAAATGCGAACACCGGGGAGCTGTTTTTT	.	TRBV3-1/TRBV3-2	TRBJ2-2	.
CASSYWGVSSYEQYF	TGTGCCAGCAGTTATTGGGGGGTTAGTTCCTACGAGCAGTACTTC	.	TRBV6-6	TRBJ2-7	.
CASSLGYAVNNEQFF	TGTGCCAGCAGCTTAGGGTACGCGGTAAACAATGAGCAGTTCTTC	.	TRBV7-9	TRBJ2-1	.
CASSQNGASGNTIYF	TGTGCCAGCAGCCAAAACGGGGCTTCTGGAAACACCATATATTTT	.	TRBV3-1/TRBV3-2	TRBJ1-3	.
CASRGGPNTGELFF	TGCGCCAGCAGGGGGGGGCCCAACACCGGGGAGCTGTTTTTT	.	TRBV10-2	TRBJ2-2	.
CASSSTGGRSPLHF	TGTGCCAGCAGCTCGACAGGGGGTCGATCACCCCTCCACTTT	TRBD1	TRBV7-2	TRBJ1-6	.
CASSLGVGRDTGELFF	TGTGCCAGCAGCTTAGGGGTAGGGCGGGACACCGGGGAGCTGTTTTTT	.	TRBV7-3	TRBJ2-2	few
CASSFTGNTEAFF	TGTGCCAGCAGTTTTACAGGGAACACTGAAGCTTTCTTT	.	TRBV27	TRBJ1-1	few
CASSDHSPGELFF	TGCGCCAGCAGCGATCACAGTCCCGGGGAGCTGTTTTTT	.	TRBV10-2	TRBJ2-2	.
CASSRDSGGVHYEQYF	TGCGCCAGCAGCCGGGACAGCGGGGGAGTGCACTACGAGCAGTACTTC	.	TRBV4-1	TRBJ2-7	.
CAWSVGTGSGNTIYF	TGTGCCTGGAGTGTAGGGACGGGCTCTGGAAACACCATATATTTT	.	TRBV30	TRBJ1-3	.
CASREGGNTGELFF	TGTGCCAGTCGAGAGGGGGGGAACACCGGGGAGCTGTTTTTT	.	TRBV6-4	TRBJ2-2	.
CATSAQRGVGTEAFF	TGTGCCACCAGTGCGCAAAGGGGTGTGGGAACTGAAGCTTTCTTT	.	TRBV15	TRBJ1-1	.
CASSIPGNTIYF	TGTGCCAGTAGTATTCCCGGAAACACCATATATTTT	.	TRBV19	TRBJ1-3	.